Presented here are 4 T cell receptor beta chains from one specimen sequenced in a study of PD-1 blockade in classical Hodgkin lymphoma. Sequencing used immunoSEQ multiplex PCR; TCRdb keeps in-frame clones, though not all of them. The repertoire includes approximately 61,000 clones, 87% of them detected once, and 6.5% to 9% sits in the top ten. The time point denotes: cycle 4 day 1 (C4D1), after less than 7 weeks of nivolumab. All trial patients relapsed after autologous stem cell transplantation. The sequences come from peripheral blood mononuclear cells (PBMCs), collected before the fourth cycle of nivolumab. The receptors stem from a human donor with classical Hodgkin lymphoma.

The rearrangement uses TRBV5-1 and TRBJ1-2, with D tentatively TRBD1 (5 bases). V was trimmed by 7 bases and J by 7 bases, leaving 14 bases between them. CDR1 is SGHRS and CDR2 is YFSETQ in the germline V gene. The CDR3 is made up of 12 amino acids. The CDR3 sequence: CASPDSRGGYTF. For the CDR3, the DNA is TGCGCCAGCCCCGACAGCCGGGGTGGCTACACCTTC.

On this clone: Other nucleotide sequences in the sample specify the same CDR3. The genes are TRBV28 and TRBJ1-1, with a tentative D call TRBD1 (6 bases). Germline V CDR1 and CDR2: MDHEN, SYDVKM. CDR3 length equals 14 residues. Trimming took 1 base from V and 5 from J, leaving 11 bases between them. CDR3 in amino acids: CASSLSGGGTEAFF. The CDR3 DNA follows: TGTGCCAGCAGTTTATCGGGAGGGGGGACTGAAGCTTTCTTT.

The J gene is TRBJ2-2, the V gene TRBV6-5, with unresolved D. The CDR3 covers 13 residues. Trimming shortened V by 5 bases and J by 7 bases, and 11 bases separated the two germline ends. Germline lookup yields CDR1 MNHEY and CDR2 SVGAGI. Here the CDR3 DNA reads TGTGCCAGCAGTCCAGGACCGCACGGGGAGCTGTTTTTT. It is translated as CASSPGPHGELFF.

The chain has TRBV9 and TRBJ2-7; 9 bases line up with TRBD2. V was clipped by 0 bases and J by 6 bases; unmatched bases: 1. The CDR3 has 13 amino acids. Germline CDR1 and CDR2: SGDLS and YYNGEE. The CDR3 DNA reads as TGTGCCAGCAGCGTAGTTAGCGGGGGCGAGCAGTACTTC. It specifies CASSVVSGGEQYF.